This T cell receptor (beta chain) was obtained from a study of response to subunit inactivated influenza vaccine. Germline V gives CDR1 LGHNA, CDR2 YNFKEQ. Trimming stripped 1 base from V and 3 bases from J, with 10 bases between. The CDR3 runs to 14 residues. TCRdb independently ran MiXCR on the RT-PCR reads; one entry per CDR3 protein. The repertoire includes around 760,000 distinct CDR3 sequences, 11% to 15% of them detected once, and approximately 6.5% sits in the top ten. Concerning this clonotype itself: The antigen is not known.

Study-wide results and limits: Each seasonal influenza vaccination recruits few new T cells, the authors suggested.

The chain recombines TRBV4-2 with TRBJ2-7; D is possibly TRBD1 (5 bases). The sample here was PBMCs from blood, taken 14 to 15 days before vaccination. This receptor was identified in a man aged 45-65 years who received an inactivated influenza vaccine. The DNA for the CDR3 is TGTGCCAGCAGCCAAGGGGTAGGGGTCTACGAGCAGTACTTC. Translating gives CASSQGVGVYEQYF.